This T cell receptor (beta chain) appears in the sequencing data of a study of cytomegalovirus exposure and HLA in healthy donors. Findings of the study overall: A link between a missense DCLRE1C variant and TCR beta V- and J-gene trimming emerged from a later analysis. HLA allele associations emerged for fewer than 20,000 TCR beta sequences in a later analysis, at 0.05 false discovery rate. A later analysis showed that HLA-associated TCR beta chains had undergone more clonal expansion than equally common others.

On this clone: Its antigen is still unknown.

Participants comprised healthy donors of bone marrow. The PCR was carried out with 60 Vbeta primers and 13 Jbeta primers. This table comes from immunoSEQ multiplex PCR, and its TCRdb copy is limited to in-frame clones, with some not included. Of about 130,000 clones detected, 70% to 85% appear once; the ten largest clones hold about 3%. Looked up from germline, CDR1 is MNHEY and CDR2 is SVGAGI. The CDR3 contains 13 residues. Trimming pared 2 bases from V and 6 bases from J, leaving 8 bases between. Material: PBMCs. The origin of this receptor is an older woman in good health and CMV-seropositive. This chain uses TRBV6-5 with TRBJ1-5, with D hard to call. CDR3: CASSYGRGQPQHF. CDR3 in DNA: TGTGCCAGCAGTTACGGCCGGGGTCAGCCCCAGCATTTT.